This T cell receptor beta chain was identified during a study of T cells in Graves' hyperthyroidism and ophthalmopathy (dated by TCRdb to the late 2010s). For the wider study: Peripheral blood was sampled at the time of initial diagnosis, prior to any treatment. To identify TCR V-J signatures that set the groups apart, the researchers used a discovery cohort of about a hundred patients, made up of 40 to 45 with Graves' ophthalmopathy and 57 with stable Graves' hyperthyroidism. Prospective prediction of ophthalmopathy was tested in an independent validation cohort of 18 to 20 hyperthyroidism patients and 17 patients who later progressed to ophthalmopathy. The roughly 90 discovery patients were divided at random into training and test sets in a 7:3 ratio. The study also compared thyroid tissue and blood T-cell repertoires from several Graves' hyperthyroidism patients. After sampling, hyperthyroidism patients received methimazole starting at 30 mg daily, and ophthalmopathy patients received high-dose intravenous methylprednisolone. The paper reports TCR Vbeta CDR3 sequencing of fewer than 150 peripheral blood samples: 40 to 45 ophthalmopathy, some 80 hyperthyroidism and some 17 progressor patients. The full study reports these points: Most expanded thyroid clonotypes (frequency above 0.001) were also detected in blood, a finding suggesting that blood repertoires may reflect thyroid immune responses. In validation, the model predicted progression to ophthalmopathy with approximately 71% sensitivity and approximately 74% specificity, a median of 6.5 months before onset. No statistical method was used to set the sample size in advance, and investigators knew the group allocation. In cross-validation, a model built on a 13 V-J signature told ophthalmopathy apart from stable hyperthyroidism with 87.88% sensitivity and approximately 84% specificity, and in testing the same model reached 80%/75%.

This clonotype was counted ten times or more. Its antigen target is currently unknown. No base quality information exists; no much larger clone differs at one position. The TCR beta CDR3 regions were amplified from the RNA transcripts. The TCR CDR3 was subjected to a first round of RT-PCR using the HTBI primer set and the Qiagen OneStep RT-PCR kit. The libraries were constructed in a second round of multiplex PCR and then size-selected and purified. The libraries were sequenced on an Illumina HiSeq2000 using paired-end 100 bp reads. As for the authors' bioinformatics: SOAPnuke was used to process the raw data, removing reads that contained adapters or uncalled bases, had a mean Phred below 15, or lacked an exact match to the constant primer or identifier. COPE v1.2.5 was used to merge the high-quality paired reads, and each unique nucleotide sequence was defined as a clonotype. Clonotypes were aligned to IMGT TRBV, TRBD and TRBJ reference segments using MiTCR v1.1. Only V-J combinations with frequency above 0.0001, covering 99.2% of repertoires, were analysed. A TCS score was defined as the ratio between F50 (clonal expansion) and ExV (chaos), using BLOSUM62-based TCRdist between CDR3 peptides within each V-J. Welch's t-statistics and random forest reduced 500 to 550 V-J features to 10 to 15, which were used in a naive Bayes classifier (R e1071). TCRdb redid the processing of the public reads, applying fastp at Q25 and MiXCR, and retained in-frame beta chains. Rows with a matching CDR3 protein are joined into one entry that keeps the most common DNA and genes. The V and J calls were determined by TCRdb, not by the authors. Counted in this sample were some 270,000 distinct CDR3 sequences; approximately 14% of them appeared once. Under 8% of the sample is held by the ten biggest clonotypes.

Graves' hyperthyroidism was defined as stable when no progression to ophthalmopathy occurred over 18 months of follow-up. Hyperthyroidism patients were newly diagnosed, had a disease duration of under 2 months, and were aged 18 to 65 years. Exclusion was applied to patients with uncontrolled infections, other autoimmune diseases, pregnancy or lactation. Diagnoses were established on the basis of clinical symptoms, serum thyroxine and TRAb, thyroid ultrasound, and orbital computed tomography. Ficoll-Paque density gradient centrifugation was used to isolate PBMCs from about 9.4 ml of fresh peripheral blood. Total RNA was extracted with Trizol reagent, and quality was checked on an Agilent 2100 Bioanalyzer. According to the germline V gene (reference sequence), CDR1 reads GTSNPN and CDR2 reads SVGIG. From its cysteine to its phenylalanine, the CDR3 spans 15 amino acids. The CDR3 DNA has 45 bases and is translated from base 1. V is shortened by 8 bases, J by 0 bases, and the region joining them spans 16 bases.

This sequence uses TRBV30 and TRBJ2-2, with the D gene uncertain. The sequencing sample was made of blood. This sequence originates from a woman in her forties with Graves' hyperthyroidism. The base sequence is TGTGCCGTGAGGTCGGAATCCGCGAACACCGGGGAGCTGTTTTTT. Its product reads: CAVRSESANTGELFF.